The 29 T cell receptor beta chains given below trace back to one sample, sequenced in a study of T cells in tuberculosis. Clones were read by immunoSEQ multiplex PCR, and TCRdb kept only the in-frame ones, dropping some. The sample lists approximately 34,000 clones; 80% to 95% were seen once. Time point defined: new active TB diagnosis, blood taken before or within 7 days of starting treatment. Sequenced here: PBMCs, sampled at tuberculosis diagnosis. All receptors derive from an adult with tuberculosis.

The V call is TRBV4-2, the J call TRBJ2-1, with TRBD1 matching 7 bases. CDR3 length equals 15 residues. The germline CDR1 and CDR2 sequences are LGHNA and YNFKEQ. With 0 bases clipped from V and 3 bases from J, the junction kept 2 bases outside the gene matches. In nucleotides, the CDR3 is TGTGCCAGCAGCCAAGACCGGGACAGCTACAATGAGCAGTTCTTC. Translating it yields CASSQDRDSYNEQFF.

The chain carries TRBV6-5 and TRBJ2-7; D is ambiguous. The CDR3 spans 15 residues. CDR1 and CDR2 (germline): MNHEY, SVGAGI. Between the trimmed V and J ends, which lost 1 base and 3 bases, there was a span of 13 bases. This CDR3 is CASSYYITLGYEQYF. The CDR3 DNA reads as TGTGCCAGCAGTTACTATATCACCCTCGGCTACGAGCAGTACTTC.

The CDR3 DNA sequence: TGTGCCAGCAGCTTAGGTGCAGGGGCTAACTATGGCTACACCTTC. It is translated as CASSLGAGANYGYTF. This rearrangement joins TRBV7-8 to TRBJ1-2; TRBD1 is a possible D gene (6 bases). V was cut by 1 base and J by 0 bases, with 9 bases left in between. CDR3 length: 15 residues. CDR1 is SGHVS, CDR2 FQNEAQ, per germline.

The chain is built from TRBV27 and TRBJ2-3; D is possibly TRBD1 (5 bases). V shed 2 bases and J shed 4 bases, with 13 bases lying between them. This CDR3 spans 15 amino acids. The germline V gene encodes CDR1 MNHEY and CDR2 SMNVEV (reference sequence). The CDR3 loop is CASSLTGRVADTQYF. CDR3 DNA sequence: TGTGCCAGCAGTTTAACTGGCAGGGTGGCAGATACGCAGTATTTT.

The chain uses TRBV11-2 and TRBJ2-2, with D maybe TRBD1 (6 bases). Trimming removed 1 base from V and 1 base from J, with 10 bases in between. The length of the CDR3 is 16 residues. From germline, CDR1 is SGHAT and CDR2 FQNNGV. In DNA form, the CDR3 reads TGTGCCAGCAGCTTAGTAGGACAGCTGAACACCGGGGAGCTGTTTTTT. Translating gives CASSLVGQLNTGELFF. The full variable domain, rest sourced from reference TRBV11-2 and TRBJ2-2, is EAGVAQSPRYKIIEKRQSVAFWCNPISGHATLYWYQQILGQGPKLLIQFQNNGVVDDSQLPKDRFSAERLKGVDSTLKIQPAKLEDSAVYLCASSLVGQLNTGELFFGEGSRLTVL.

The chain employs TRBV7-2 and TRBJ1-5, with D possibly matching TRBD1 (5 bases). CDR3 length: 14 amino acids. Germline-derived CDR1 and CDR2 are SGHTA and FQGNSA. Deletions cut 2 bases from V and 6 bases from J, with 11 bases between. The chain's CDR3 is CASSLNGAGQPQHF. Here the CDR3 DNA reads TGTGCCAGCAGCTTAAATGGGGCCGGTCAGCCCCAGCATTTT. Together with reference TRBV7-2 and TRBJ1-5, the CDR3 gives the full variable domain: GAGVSQSPSNKVTEKGKDVELRCDPISGHTALYWYRQSLGQGLEFLIYFQGNSAPDKSGLPSDRFSAERTGGSVSTLTIQRTQQEDSAVYLCASSLNGAGQPQHFGDGTRLSIL.

The V call is TRBV13, the J call TRBJ2-2; a possible D gene is TRBD1 (6 bases). CDR1 PRHDT and CDR2 FYEKMQ come from the germline V gene (reference sequence). V gave up 3 bases and J gave up 4 bases, with 12 bases separating them. This CDR3 is built from 15 residues. The CDR3 loop reads CASSLQGLGTGELFF. CDR3 sequence (DNA): TGTGCCAGCAGCTTGCAGGGGCTTGGCACCGGGGAGCTGTTTTTT. The whole variable domain, filled in from reference TRBV13 and TRBJ2-2, reads AAGVIQSPRHLIKEKRETATLKCYPIPRHDTVYWYQQGPGQDPQFLISFYEKMQSDKGSIPDRFSAQQFSDYHSELNMSSLELGDSALYFCASSLQGLGTGELFFGEGSRLTVL.

V gene TRBV5-4 combines with J gene TRBJ1-1; D not certain. The CDR3 has 14 amino acids. The V end lost 5 bases, the J end lost 2 bases, and 13 bases lay between the germline ends. Germline CDR1 is SGHNT and CDR2 is YYREEE (reference sequence). The CDR3 DNA reads as TGTGCCAGCAGTGGTCGGTACTCAAACACTGAAGCTTTCTTT. Translated, it gives CASSGRYSNTEAFF. The complete variable domain, with remaining parts taken from reference TRBV5-4 and TRBJ1-1, reads ETGVTQSPTHLIKTRGQQVTLRCSSQSGHNTVSWYQQALGQGPQFIFQYYREEENGRGNFPPRFSGLQFPNYSSELNVNALELDDSALYLCASSGRYSNTEAFFGQGTRLTVV.

The genes are TRBV28 and TRBJ2-7; 7 bases are shared with TRBD2. Germline V gene lookup returns CDR1 MDHEN and CDR2 SYDVKM. J was trimmed by 5 bases and V by 2 bases; bases with no gene match: 6. This CDR3 is 14 amino acids long. The CDR3 protein is CASSLPGGIDEQYV. As DNA, the CDR3 is TGTGCCAGCAGTTTACCGGGGGGTATCGACGAGCAGTACGTC.

The chain has TRBV10-2 and TRBJ2-6; a weak D match, TRBD1 (6 bases). The CDR3 contains 12 residues. The germline gives CDR1 WSHSY, CDR2 SAAADI. V shed 10 bases and J shed 13 bases, with 17 bases lying between them. DNA of the CDR3: TGCGCCACGTCCAGGGGCGTCAGAGTCCTGACTTTC. This translates into CATSRGVRVLTF.

This chain joins TRBV6-1 and TRBJ1-2; 7 nucleotides line up with TRBD1. After removal of 2 bases from V and 6 bases from J, the junction contained 9 bases not matched to a gene. In germline, CDR1 is MNHNS, CDR2 SASEGT. This CDR3 is built from 15 residues. The CDR3 loop reads CASSEWAGDSNGYTF. CDR3 nucleotides: TGTGCCAGCAGTGAATGGGCAGGGGACAGCAATGGCTACACCTTC.

V gene TRBV11-2 combines with J gene TRBJ2-2; D is possibly TRBD1 (5 bases). The CDR3 runs 15 residues. Germline lookup yields CDR1 SGHAT and CDR2 FQNNGV. Trimming stripped 6 bases from V and 6 bases from J, with 17 bases between. The CDR3 here is CASRSPGKIAGELFF. The CDR3 region has the DNA TGTGCCAGCAGATCTCCAGGGAAGATAGCCGGGGAGCTGTTTTTT.

The chain joins TRBV15 to TRBJ2-3; TRBD2 matches at 7 bases. V shed 0 bases, J shed 8 bases, and the junction held 2 bases outside the gene matches. Per the germline V gene, CDR1 is LNHNV and CDR2 is YYDKDF (reference sequence). The CDR3 covers 13 residues. This CDR3 reads CATSRDTGGTQYF. The DNA of the CDR3 is TGTGCCACCAGCAGAGATACGGGAGGTACGCAGTATTTT.

This chain uses TRBV6-1 with TRBJ2-3; D is uncertain. V lost 4 bases to trimming and J lost 2 bases, with 10 bases between them. The V gene's germline CDR1 is MNHNS and CDR2 SASEGT. The CDR3 spans 14 residues. CDR3 loop: CASSGAHDTDTQYF. CDR3 in DNA: TGTGCCAGCAGTGGGGCTCATGACACAGATACGCAGTATTTT.

The table lists this clone with a count of one. This chain connects TRBV5-1 to TRBJ2-7, with D maybe TRBD1 (6 bases). Trimming removed 2 bases at V and 3 bases at J, with 9 bases between. In germline, CDR1 is SGHRS, CDR2 YFSETQ. The CDR3 covers 13 residues. The CDR3 sequence: CASSFRDNYEQYV. The CDR3 DNA reads TGCGCCAGCAGCTTCCGGGACAACTACGAGCAGTACGTC.

The chain links TRBV28 to TRBJ1-4, with unresolved D. This CDR3 has 15 amino acids. CDR1 and CDR2 (germline): MDHEN, SYDVKM. Trimming removed 6 bases from V and 0 bases from J, with 11 bases in between. CDR3 DNA sequence: TGTGCCAGCAGCCGCTACAGAGCAACTAATGAAAAACTGTTTTTT. This codes for CASSRYRATNEKLFF. Full variable domain (missing parts from reference TRBV28 and TRBJ1-4): DVKVTQSSRYLVKRTGEKVFLECVQDMDHENMFWYRQDPGLGLRLIYFSYDVKMKEKGDIPEGYSVSREKKERFSLILESASTNQTSMYLCASSRYRATNEKLFFGSGTQLSVL.

The chain recombines TRBV9 with TRBJ1-2; D is unresolved. The germline CDR1 and CDR2 sequences are SGDLS and YYNGEE. V lost 0 bases, J lost 6 bases, and 9 bases lay in between. The CDR3 sequence is 13 residues long. CDR3 nucleotides: TGTGCCAGCAGCGTAGACCGGAGGGATGGCTACACCTTC. As protein: CASSVDRRDGYTF.

The chain combines TRBV7-2 with TRBJ2-7; TRBD2 agrees at 13 bases. V was clipped by 4 bases and J by 6 bases; unmatched bases: 6. Germline values: CDR1 SGHTA, CDR2 FQGNSA. The length of the CDR3 is 15 residues. CDR3 residues: CASSSGLAGFPEQYF. The DNA for the CDR3 is TGTGCCAGCAGCTCGGGACTAGCGGGGTTCCCCGAGCAGTACTTC.

V usage is TRBV6-5 and J usage is TRBJ1-5; D is ambiguous. This CDR3 comprises 13 residues. Trimming stripped 8 bases from V and 3 bases from J, with 11 bases between. Germline assignment: CDR1 MNHEY and CDR2 SVGAGI. CDR3 sequence reads: CASQRGINQPQHF. The CDR3 bases are TGTGCCAGCCAGAGAGGGATCAATCAGCCCCAGCATTTT.

V is TRBV2 and J is TRBJ1-4; D might be TRBD1 (6 bases). This CDR3 has 14 amino acids. Trimming took 4 bases from V and 8 from J, leaving 14 bases between them. Germline V gene data show CDR1 as SNHLY and CDR2 as FYNNEI. The CDR3 spells CASSVRGAGEKLFF. CDR3 DNA sequence: TGTGCCAGCAGTGTGCGGGGGGCGGGAGAAAAACTGTTTTTT.

The chain joins TRBV9 to TRBJ1-2; tentatively, D is TRBD1 (6 bases). This CDR3 contains 14 residues. Germline CDR1 SGDLS, CDR2 YYNGEE. V lost 4 bases and J lost 6, with 16 bases in between. Here the CDR3 reads CASSPEGGAHGYTF. Here the CDR3 DNA reads TGTGCCAGCAGCCCGGAGGGGGGGGCGCATGGCTACACCTTC. The variable domain in full, completed from reference TRBV9 and TRBJ1-2, reads DSGVTQTPKHLITATGQRVTLRCSPRSGDLSVYWYQQSLDQGLQFLIQYYNGEERAKGNILERFSAQQFPDLHSELNLSSLELGDSALYFCASSPEGGAHGYTFGSGTRLTVV.

The chain links TRBV5-5 to TRBJ2-2; D uncertain. This CDR3 spans 12 amino acids. The ends were cut back, 4 bases at V and 5 bases at J, with 6 bases in the middle. Germline V gene sequence: CDR1 SGHKS, CDR2 YYEKEE (reference sequence). The CDR3 protein is CASSRETGELFF. Here the CDR3 DNA reads TGTGCCAGCAGCCGCGAGACCGGGGAGCTGTTTTTT.

The chain links TRBV5-1 to TRBJ1-2; 11 nucleotides align to TRBD1. The germline CDR1 and CDR2 sequences are SGHRS and YFSETQ. V lost 0 bases and J lost 7; bases outside the gene matches: 8. This CDR3 has 16 residues. The CDR3 reads CASSLARDRGRSGYTF. For the CDR3, the DNA is TGCGCCAGCAGCTTGGCCAGGGACAGGGGGAGGAGTGGCTACACCTTC. The variable domain in full, with the rest retrieved from reference TRBV5-1 and TRBJ1-2, is KAGVTQTPRYLIKTRGQQVTLSCSPISGHRSVSWYQQTPGQGLQFLFEYFSETQRNKGNFPGRFSGRQFSNSRSEMNVSTLELGDSALYLCASSLARDRGRSGYTFGSGTRLTVV.

This sequence joins TRBV29-1 and TRBJ2-3, with a tentative D call TRBD1 (5 bases). Trimming removed 6 bases from V and 4 bases from J, with 14 bases in between. This CDR3 is 13 amino acids long. Germline CDR1 is SQVTM and CDR2 is ANQGSEA. The CDR3 protein is CSVAKRGPDTQYF. CDR3 nucleotides: TGCAGCGTGGCCAAAAGGGGCCCAGATACGCAGTATTTT.

The chain joins TRBV7-9 to TRBJ1-1; 10 nucleotides match TRBD1. J lost 3 bases, V lost 1 base, and 2 bases had no gene match. This CDR3 is 15 amino acids long. Germline CDR1 is SEHNR and CDR2 is FQNEAQ (reference sequence). The CDR3 loop is CASSLEGTGDTEAFF. In DNA, the CDR3 is TGTGCCAGCAGCTTAGAAGGGACAGGGGACACTGAAGCTTTCTTT. Together with reference TRBV7-9 and TRBJ1-1, the CDR3 gives the full variable domain: DTGVSQNPRHKITKRGQNVTFRCDPISEHNRLYWYRQTLGQGPEFLTYFQNEAQLEKSRLLSDRFSAERPKGSFSTLEIQRTEQGDSAMYLCASSLEGTGDTEAFFGQGTRLTVV.

This clone was observed a handful of times. The rearrangement joins TRBV29-1 to TRBJ2-1; 8 positions match TRBD2. V gave up 7 bases and J gave up 6 bases; unmatched junction bases: 5. The CDR3 covers 12 residues. In germline, CDR1 is SQVTM, CDR2 ANQGSEA. CDR3 residues: CSAPAGVNEQFF. The DNA of the CDR3 is TGCAGCGCCCCAGCGGGGGTCAATGAGCAGTTCTTC.

This rearrangement joins TRBV4-3 to TRBJ2-7; 13 bases match TRBD2. The junction had 6 bases not matched to a gene; V was cut back by 0 bases and J by 7 bases. The CDR3 covers 16 residues. CDR1 and CDR2 from the germline V gene are LGHNA and YSLEER. The DNA for the CDR3 is TGCGCCAGCAGCCAAGATGGGACTAGCGGGGTGGGGGAGCAGTACTTC. Protein sequence: CASSQDGTSGVGEQYF.

The V and J genes are TRBV6-6 and TRBJ2-7; 11 positions match TRBD1. Per germline, CDR1 MNHNY and CDR2 SVGAGI (reference sequence). V was pared by 5 bases and J by 0 bases, with 3 bases of the junction left unmatched. CDR3 length: 15 amino acids. CDR3 protein: CASSRGTGGSYEQYV. The CDR3 DNA sequence: TGTGCCAGCAGTAGAGGGACAGGGGGCTCCTACGAGCAGTACGTC.

This chain links TRBV6-6 with TRBJ1-6; D not certain. This CDR3 has 13 residues. Looked up from germline, CDR1 is MNHNY and CDR2 is SVGAGI (reference sequence). The germline V and J ends were trimmed by 0 bases and 6 bases, with 3 bases remaining between them. CDR3: CASSYSGNSPLHF. The CDR3 DNA sequence: TGTGCCAGCAGTTACTCCGGTAATTCACCCCTCCACTTT.